Sequencing of this T cell receptor beta chain was carried out in a study of shared clonotypes between healthy human individuals. When replicate PCRs were run on sorted subsets, they used around 200 ng DNA, about 30,000 T cell genomes. As originally analysed: In the immunoSEQ data, sequences were junction-only and lacked quality scores, so filtering differed. Assay used: immunoSEQ multiplex PCR; TCRdb lists only in-frame clones, some missing. The V and J calls and the clone size are those of that table, but D and trimming were determined from the DNA. The repertoire holds hundreds of thousands of clones, with almost 97% as singletons. Worth noting for this clone: What it recognizes is unknown.

Points from the study as a whole: Sequencing of the sorted subsets was shown by rarefaction to be incomplete despite large depth. A generally larger estimated richness was seen in naive subsets than in memory subsets.

V lost 4 bases and J lost 6; bases outside the gene matches: 13. CDR3 length: 16 residues. The germline V gene encodes CDR1 MDHEN and CDR2 SYDVKM. The sequencing sample was made of naive CD4+ T cells sorted from blood. Subset of the sample: CD45RA+ positively selected. The V call is TRBV28, the J call TRBJ2-7; 9 bases align to TRBD2. The TCR sequence derives from a woman aged 25 to 39 in good health. CDR3 DNA sequence: TGTGCCAGCAGTTCCGCGGCTAGCGGGATCTCCGTCGAGCAGTACTTC. Encoded protein: CASSSAASGISVEQYF. Variable domain in full (rest from reference TRBV28 and TRBJ2-7): DVKVTQSSRYLVKRTGEKVFLECVQDMDHENMFWYRQDPGLGLRLIYFSYDVKMKEKGDIPEGYSVSREKKERFSLILESASTNQTSMYLCASSSAASGISVEQYFGPGTRLTVT.